The sequence of this T cell receptor (beta chain) was determined in a study of beta chain features in type 1 diabetes. Study-level findings and limits: For Type 1 diabetes patients, all four CD4+ subsets carried TCRB CDR3s that were moderately but significantly shorter.

The entirety of the isolated RNA underwent reverse transcription, so expressed TCRB transcripts were sequenced. Data came from immunoSEQ multiplex PCR; TCRdb stores just in-frame clones and leaves some out. Of hundreds of thousands of clones detected, about a tenth appear once; the ten largest clones hold approximately 0.017%. This clone was counted a few times. Antigen specificity is unknown. The CDR3 is 14 residues long. Germline values: CDR1 SGHTA, CDR2 FQGNSA. V was shortened by 6 bases and J by 3 bases, with 15 bases between the two germline ends. Markers CD45RO/CCR7/CD25/CD127/CD95/CD27 served to sort CD4+ naive, central memory, regulatory and stem cell-like memory cells. The authors obtained over 95% purity in all sorted populations.

This clonotype was obtained from a man in his thirties or forties with type 1 diabetes. The specimen was naive CD4+ T cells from blood. The chain combines TRBV7-2 with TRBJ2-7, with D possibly being TRBD1 (7 bases). The CDR3 loop is CASRRQGGIYEQYF. The CDR3 region has the DNA TGTGCCAGCAGGCGACAGGGCGGGATCTACGAGCAGTACTTC. The variable domain in full, completed from reference TRBV7-2 and TRBJ2-7, reads GAGVSQSPSNKVTEKGKDVELRCDPISGHTALYWYRQSLGQGLEFLIYFQGNSAPDKSGLPSDRFSAERTGGSVSTLTIQRTQQEDSAVYLCASRRQGGIYEQYFGPGTRLTVT.